These 30 T cell receptor beta chains originate from one sample sequenced in a study of blood T cell repertoires in COVID-19. TCRdb keeps only in-frame clones here, not all; method: immunoSEQ multiplex PCR. The sample includes 130,000 or so clones, 70% to 85% of them seen just once. The sequencing input was peripheral blood. All receptors come from a woman between 65 and 79 years old with acute or convalescent COVID-19.

The chain combines TRBV9 with TRBJ2-3, with 7 bases lining up with TRBD1. The CDR3 is made up of 14 amino acids. Germline CDR1 and CDR2: SGDLS and YYNGEE. The trim removed 0 bases at V and 5 bases at J, leaving 3 bases unmatched. The DNA of the CDR3 is TGTGCCAGCAGCGTAGATGGGACAGTAGATACGCAGTATTTT. It encodes CASSVDGTVDTQYF.

The V and J genes are TRBV27 and TRBJ1-1; D gene uncertain. The CDR3 loop spans 14 amino acids. The germline V gene encodes CDR1 MNHEY and CDR2 SMNVEV (reference sequence). V was clipped by 0 bases and J by 5 bases, with 10 bases between them. The CDR3 loop is CASSLSWGETEAFF. The DNA for the CDR3 is TGTGCCAGCAGTTTATCCTGGGGAGAAACTGAAGCTTTCTTT.

This chain joins TRBV2 and TRBJ1-1, with 8 bases lining up with TRBD1. After removal of 9 bases from V and 1 base from J, the junction contained 4 bases not matched to a gene. CDR1 and CDR2 from the germline V gene are SNHLY and FYNNEI. The CDR3 runs to 13 residues. For the CDR3, the DNA is TGTGCCAGGGACGGGACAGGGAACACTGAAGCTTTCTTT. Translating it yields CARDGTGNTEAFF.

This clone was counted a single time. V usage is TRBV7-2 and J usage is TRBJ1-6; TRBD1 aligns across 7 bases. After removal of 9 bases from V and 7 bases from J, the junction contained 6 bases not matched to a gene. This CDR3 is 13 amino acids long. The V gene's germline CDR1 is SGHTA and CDR2 FQGNSA. The CDR3 protein is CASRTGGNSPLHF. The CDR3 DNA reads TGTGCCAGTAGGACAGGCGGCAATTCACCCCTCCACTTT.

The chain combines TRBV27 with TRBJ2-3; TRBD2 matches at 7 bases. Germline loops: CDR1 MNHEY, CDR2 SMNVEV (reference sequence). V was clipped by 5 bases and J by 4 bases; unmatched bases: 6. The CDR3 extends over 14 amino acids. This chain's CDR3 is CASSQRGWSDTQYF. Written as DNA, the CDR3 is TGTGCCAGCAGTCAGCGGGGATGGTCAGATACGCAGTATTTT.

The gene calls are TRBV19 and TRBJ1-2; 7 bases match TRBD1. CDR3 length: 13 residues. CDR1 is LNHDA and CDR2 is SQIVND in the germline V gene (reference sequence). V lost 6 bases to trimming and J lost 3 bases; unmatched junction nucleotides: 4. Here the CDR3 DNA reads TGTGCCAGTAGCACGGGACAGCACTATGGCTACACCTTC. Its protein product is CASSTGQHYGYTF.

J is TRBJ1-5 and V is TRBV4-2; D unclear. There are 16 residues in the CDR3. Per germline, CDR1 LGHNA and CDR2 YNFKEQ. V gave up 0 bases and J gave up 4 bases, with 13 bases separating them. The CDR3: CASSQDPRSVNQPQHF. DNA for the CDR3: TGTGCCAGCAGCCAAGATCCAAGGAGTGTGAATCAGCCCCAGCATTTT.

CDR3 nucleotide sequence: TGCGCCAGCACGGTAGGGGCATTCGACGCCAAAAACATTCAGTACTTC. Protein product: CASTVGAFDAKNIQYF. The chain recombines TRBV10-2 with TRBJ2-4; a possible D gene is TRBD1 (5 bases). V was trimmed by 7 bases and J by 1 base, leaving 17 bases between them. Germline CDR1 reads WSHSY; CDR2 reads SAAADI. This CDR3 has 16 amino acids.

This chain joins TRBV19 and TRBJ1-2; no clear D gene. This CDR3 has 13 amino acids. Trimming removed 3 bases at V and 3 bases at J, with 8 bases between. Germline V lookup: CDR1 LNHDA, CDR2 SQIVND (reference sequence). The CDR3 DNA sequence: TGTGCCAGTAGTATTTCCTCTGACTATGGCTACACCTTC. Amino acids: CASSISSDYGYTF.

The rearrangement links TRBV5-4 to TRBJ1-6; no clear D gene. Germline V gene sequence: CDR1 SGHNT, CDR2 YYREEE (reference sequence). The CDR3 spans 17 residues. The V gene lost 0 bases and the J gene lost 10 bases, with 20 bases spanning the gap. The CDR3 spells CASSLGAGDPSTSPLHF. The CDR3 DNA reads as TGTGCCAGCAGCTTGGGGGCTGGTGATCCTTCCACATCACCCCTCCACTTT.

The chain couples TRBV4-3 to TRBJ2-2; D is possibly TRBD2 (6 bases). V was trimmed by 0 bases and J by 1 base, leaving 9 bases between them. The germline CDR1 and CDR2 sequences are LGHNA and YSLEER. The CDR3 spans 16 residues. CDR3 bases: TGCGCCAGCAGCCAAGAACCGGGAGAGAACACCGGGGAGCTGTTTTTT. It is translated as CASSQEPGENTGELFF.

The chain uses TRBV5-1 and TRBJ2-3; tentatively, D is TRBD1 (6 bases). Trimming took 1 base from V and 0 from J, leaving 9 bases between them. This CDR3 comprises 15 residues. Germline loops: CDR1 SGHRS, CDR2 YFSETQ. The CDR3 spells CASSLNRVSTDTQYF. CDR3 sequence (DNA): TGCGCCAGCAGCTTGAACAGGGTTAGCACAGATACGCAGTATTTT.

The CDR3 sequence: CASSLVPRSGGNTIYF. DNA for the CDR3: TGTGCCAGCAGCTTAGTTCCACGTAGCGGGGGAAACACCATATATTTT. The chain recombines TRBV7-9 with TRBJ1-3; unclear D gene. This CDR3 has 16 amino acids. The germline gives CDR1 SEHNR, CDR2 FQNEAQ (reference sequence). The V and J ends lost 1 base and 4 bases respectively, with 14 bases between them.

The genes are TRBV3-1 (or the pseudogene TRBV3-2) and TRBJ1-1; no firm D call. The CDR3 spans 13 residues. Germline values: CDR1 LGHDT, CDR2 YNNKEL (reference sequence). V was pared by 1 base and J by 9 bases, with 12 bases between. The CDR3 protein is CASSQAAGTQAFF. The DNA of the CDR3 is TGTGCCAGCAGCCAAGCAGCAGGAACACAAGCTTTCTTT.

This chain links TRBV2 with TRBJ2-2; TRBD1 matches 7 bases. This CDR3 comprises 13 residues. Germline CDR1 SNHLY, CDR2 FYNNEI. Trimming at V came to 5 bases and at J to 6 bases, leaving 3 bases not matched to a gene. The CDR3 spells CASSPQGSGELFF. CDR3 nucleotide sequence: TGTGCCAGCAGTCCACAGGGGTCCGGGGAGCTGTTTTTT. The whole variable domain, remainder taken from reference TRBV2 and TRBJ2-2, is EPEVTQTPSHQVTQMGQEVILRCVPISNHLYFYWYRQILGQKVEFLVSFYNNEISEKSEIFDDQFSVERPDGSNFTLKIRSTKLEDSAMYFCASSPQGSGELFFGEGSRLTVL.

V gene TRBV6-1 combines with J gene TRBJ1-5, with D maybe TRBD1 (5 bases). Germline CDR1 MNHNS, CDR2 SASEGT. This CDR3 has 16 amino acids. The ends were cut back, 0 bases at V and 3 bases at J, with 12 bases in the middle. CDR3 amino acids: CASSEAVGGFNQPQHF. CDR3 coding DNA: TGTGCCAGCAGTGAAGCAGTCGGGGGTTTCAATCAGCCCCAGCATTTT.

This clone has a single count. This chain connects TRBV30 to TRBJ1-6, with D perhaps TRBD1 (5 bases). V gave up 2 bases and J gave up 7 bases, with 9 bases separating them. Germline assignment: CDR1 GTSNPN and CDR2 SVGIG (reference sequence). The CDR3 length is 13 residues. CDR3 sequence: CAWSPTGNSPLHF. The CDR3 DNA reads TGTGCCTGGAGTCCTACAGGAAATTCACCCCTCCACTTT.

The rearrangement uses TRBV7-9 and TRBJ2-5; 8 bases are shared with TRBD1. Trimming cost V 5 bases and J 5 bases; bases outside gene matches: 10. The CDR3 is 15 residues long. Germline V lookup: CDR1 SEHNR, CDR2 FQNEAQ (reference sequence). In DNA, the CDR3 is TGTGCCAGCAGCCCGCCGCAGGGGGCCCGGGAGACCCAGTACTTC. It yields the protein CASSPPQGARETQYF. The full variable domain, its missing parts supplied by reference TRBV7-9 and TRBJ2-5, is DTGVSQNPRHKITKRGQNVTFRCDPISEHNRLYWYRQTLGQGPEFLTYFQNEAQLEKSRLLSDRFSAERPKGSFSTLEIQRTEQGDSAMYLCASSPPQGARETQYFGPGTRLLVL.

The gene calls are TRBV9 and TRBJ2-1, with 14 bases identical to TRBD2. Germline V gene lookup returns CDR1 SGDLS and CDR2 YYNGEE. The J segment lost 7 bases and the V segment lost 4 bases, leaving 13 bases of the junction unmatched. The CDR3 is 18 amino acids. The CDR3 sequence is CASSPRTSGGNLENEQFF. The CDR3 DNA sequence: TGTGCCAGCAGCCCTCGGACTAGCGGGGGGAACTTGGAGAATGAGCAGTTCTTC.

The count of this clone is one. The CDR3, as DNA: TGTGCCAGCAGCTTGGAACAGGCGAACACTGAAGCTTTCTTT. Translating it yields CASSLEQANTEAFF. This chain uses TRBV5-4 with TRBJ1-1, with D perhaps matching TRBD1 (5 bases). The V end lost 0 bases, the J end lost 1 base, and 7 bases lay between the germline ends. In germline, CDR1 is SGHNT, CDR2 YYREEE (reference sequence). The CDR3 contains 14 residues.

This chain uses TRBV6-2 or TRBV6-3 with TRBJ2-7; 13 bases match TRBD2. The junction had 7 bases not matched to a gene; V was cut back by 5 bases and J by 0 bases. The CDR3 totals 17 residues. Per the germline V gene, CDR1 is MNHEY and CDR2 is SVGEGT. CDR3 in amino acids: CASSHGLAGVFSYEQYF. CDR3 sequence (DNA): TGTGCCAGCAGTCACGGACTAGCGGGGGTATTCTCCTACGAGCAGTACTTC.

This chain joins TRBV9 and TRBJ1-1, with D unclear. V lost 0 bases and J lost 1, with 7 bases in between. Germline CDR1 reads SGDLS; CDR2 reads YYNGEE. This CDR3 has 14 amino acids. The CDR3 sequence: CASSVVTGNTEAFF. The CDR3 bases are TGTGCCAGCAGCGTAGTGACGGGGAACACTGAAGCTTTCTTT.

This clone was recorded a few times. The chain employs TRBV18 and TRBJ1-1, with D hard to call. V was trimmed by 0 bases and J by 2 bases, leaving 19 bases between them. This CDR3 comprises 18 residues. Per the germline V gene, CDR1 is KGHSH and CDR2 is LQKENI. CDR3: CASSPPLRLVQANTEAFF. CDR3 in DNA: TGTGCCAGCTCACCACCACTTCGTCTTGTGCAGGCCAACACTGAAGCTTTCTTT.

The chain combines TRBV7-8 with TRBJ1-2; D gene uncertain. Per germline, CDR1 SGHVS and CDR2 FQNEAQ. V lost 2 bases to trimming and J lost 8 bases, with 12 bases between them. The CDR3 spans 13 residues. The CDR3 DNA sequence: TGTGCCAGCAGCTTAAATCTCGGGGAGGGCTACACCTTC. As protein: CASSLNLGEGYTF. The whole variable domain, remainder taken from reference TRBV7-8 and TRBJ1-2, is GAGVSQSPRYKVAKRGQDVALRCDPISGHVSLFWYQQALGQGPEFLTYFQNEAQLDKSGLPSDRFFAERPEGSVSTLKIQRTQQEDSAVYLCASSLNLGEGYTFGSGTRLTVV.

The gene calls are TRBV19 and TRBJ1-5, with D possibly matching TRBD1 (6 bases). The V end lost 2 bases, the J end lost 0 bases, and 17 bases lay between the germline ends. The CDR3 spans 18 residues. CDR1 is LNHDA and CDR2 is SQIVND in the germline V gene (reference sequence). The CDR3 nucleotides are TGTGCCAGTAGTATAACAGGGTTCGCCCGATCTAGCAATCAGCCCCAGCATTTT. Protein product: CASSITGFARSSNQPQHF.

This CDR3 reads CAIVEILNTEAFF. CDR3 sequence (DNA): TGTGCAATCGTAGAGATCTTGAACACTGAAGCTTTCTTT. V usage is TRBV6-5 and J usage is TRBJ1-1; D call uncertain. The CDR3 is 13 residues long. Germline V gene sequence: CDR1 MNHEY, CDR2 SVGAGI.

The chain has TRBV7-2 and TRBJ1-6; unclear D gene. CDR3 length: 18 residues. Between the trimmed V and J ends, which lost 4 bases and 0 bases, there was a span of 16 bases. Germline CDR1 reads SGHTA; CDR2 reads FQGNSA. CDR3 region: CASSSTPLVSSYNSPLHF. CDR3 DNA sequence: TGTGCCAGCAGCTCCACCCCCCTTGTGAGCTCCTATAATTCACCCCTCCACTTT.

A note on this clone: This sample includes further DNA sequences coding for the same CDR3. This rearrangement joins TRBV5-1 to TRBJ2-2; 7 bases agree with TRBD2. Germline CDR1 SGHRS, CDR2 YFSETQ. CDR3 length equals 15 residues. The junction had 8 bases not matched to a gene; V was cut back by 2 bases and J by 7 bases. The CDR3 nucleotides read TGCGCCAGCAGCTTTGAGACCGGGGGGTTCGGGGAGCTGTTTTTT. Residues: CASSFETGGFGELFF.

The chain uses TRBV7-9 and TRBJ2-5, with D tentatively TRBD1 (7 bases). The germline CDR1 and CDR2 sequences are SEHNR and FQNEAQ (reference sequence). The V end lost 5 bases, the J end lost 3 bases, and 16 bases lay between the germline ends. There are 15 residues in the CDR3. CDR3 amino acids: CASSDGGTAKETQYF. The CDR3 region has the DNA TGTGCCAGCAGCGACGGCGGGACAGCAAAAGAGACCCAGTACTTC. Full variable domain (rest looked up from reference TRBV7-9 and TRBJ2-5): DTGVSQNPRHKITKRGQNVTFRCDPISEHNRLYWYRQTLGQGPEFLTYFQNEAQLEKSRLLSDRFSAERPKGSFSTLEIQRTEQGDSAMYLCASSDGGTAKETQYFGPGTRLLVL.

This CDR3 is CASSFSTGGSAGELFF. The CDR3 DNA reads as TGTGCCAGCAGTTTTTCGACAGGGGGTTCGGCCGGGGAGCTGTTTTTT. The chain joins TRBV27 to TRBJ2-2; 9 bases map to TRBD1. Germline V gives CDR1 MNHEY, CDR2 SMNVEV (reference sequence). The CDR3 extends over 16 amino acids. J gave up 6 bases and V 3 bases, and 8 bases lay outside the gene matches.